This TCR beta chain was found in a study of CD8 T cells in Susac syndrome. The CDR3 spans 15 residues. Per germline, CDR1 SGHTA and CDR2 FQGTGA. V lost 3 bases to trimming and J lost 2 bases; unmatched junction nucleotides: 2. With random hexamers, reverse transcription was performed on about 0.45 to 1 ug of RNA. Coverage of TCR beta CDR3 amplification by immunoSEQ multiplex PCR extended to 54 Vbeta and 13 Jbeta. A single record per CDR3 protein comes from TCRdb applying MiXCR to the immunoSEQ multiplex PCR reads. The sample yields a few hundred thousand distinct CDR3 sequences, 95% seen once. This clonotype was seen just once.

This receptor was identified in a human donor with multiple sclerosis. The source material was CD4+ T cells from PBMCs. This chain links TRBV7-3 with TRBJ2-1; 9 bases fit TRBD2. The CDR3 reads CASSFSGGAYNEQFF. The CDR3 DNA is TGTGCCAGCAGCTTTAGCGGGGGTGCCTACAATGAGCAGTTCTTC.